What follows are 19 T cell receptor beta chains derived from one specimen sequenced in a study of T-cell reconstitution after alpha-beta-depleted transplantation in children. Researchers prepared the TCRbeta library using unique molecular identifiers, the study reports. TCRdb reanalysed the PCR reads using MiXCR and keeps one entry per CDR3 protein. This table holds about 640,000 distinct CDR3 sequences, 10% to 15% found once. Sequenced here: PBMCs, mostly from graft donor cells, sampled 360 days after TCRalphabeta/CD19-depleted stem cell transplant. Receptor source: a male patient younger than 18 who had a stem cell transplant for acute myeloid leukemia, so the T cells may come from the graft donor.

Only one count was recorded for this clonotype. One junction end does not reproduce the germline sequence, and a read error may be involved. The gene calls are TRBV7-2 and TRBJ2-7; no definite D call. Germline V gene data show CDR1 as SGHTA and CDR2 as FQGNSA. The CDR3 is 11 amino acids. The CDR3 loop reads CASSFQLEPIF. CDR3 nucleotides: TGTGCCAGCAGCTTTCAGTTAGAGCCCATCTTC.

This clonotype appeared a few times. V usage is TRBV28 and J usage is TRBJ1-3; the D is unclear. CDR3 length equals 12 residues. Germline V lookup: CDR1 MDHEN, CDR2 SYDVKM. Deletions cut 6 bases from V and 3 bases from J, with 6 bases between. In nucleotides, the CDR3 is TGTGCCAGCAGCCCGAATGGAAACACCATATATTTT. Translation: CASSPNGNTIYF.

This clonotype has a count of ten or more. This chain links TRBV10-3 with TRBJ2-3, with TRBD2 as a possible D gene (7 bases). Trimming cost V 7 bases and J 2 bases, with 16 bases left between them. CDR1 ENHRY and CDR2 SYGVKD come from the germline V gene. The CDR3 is made up of 15 amino acids. The CDR3 sequence is CAIKLRGGNTDTQYF. The CDR3 DNA sequence: TGTGCCATCAAGCTGAGGGGGGGGAACACAGATACGCAGTATTTT.

The V call is TRBV20-1, the J call TRBJ2-7; tentatively, D is TRBD2 (6 bases). Trimming shortened V by 4 bases and J by 0 bases, and 13 bases separated the two germline ends. CDR1 DFQATT and CDR2 SNEGSKA come from the germline V gene (reference sequence). CDR3 length equals 14 residues. The CDR3 region is CSATIAADSYEQYF. As DNA, the CDR3 is TGCAGTGCTACTATAGCGGCTGACTCCTACGAGCAGTACTTC.

This clonotype was detected ten times or more. The chain combines TRBV10-3 with TRBJ1-5, with 10 bases lining up with TRBD1. This CDR3 comprises 16 residues. The V segment lost 4 bases and the J segment 2 bases; nucleotides outside the gene matches: 5. Germline V gene lookup returns CDR1 ENHRY and CDR2 SYGVKD. CDR3 sequence (DNA): TGTGCCATCAGTGGAGGACAGGGGGATGGCAATCAGCCCCAGCATTTT. The encoded protein is CAISGGQGDGNQPQHF.

This clonotype was seen a handful of times. The chain couples TRBV4-2 to TRBJ2-2; 11 nucleotides agree with TRBD2. Germline lookup yields CDR1 LGHNA and CDR2 YNFKEQ. With 1 base clipped from V and 0 bases from J, the junction kept 7 bases outside the gene matches. This CDR3 is 19 amino acids long. CDR3: CASSQVRVAGGPNTGELFF. For the CDR3, the DNA is TGTGCCAGCAGCCAAGTAAGGGTAGCGGGAGGGCCGAACACCGGGGAGCTGTTTTTT.

This clonotype was seen repeatedly, ten times or more. This rearrangement joins TRBV2 to TRBJ1-4; 8 bases fit TRBD1. CDR3 length equals 14 residues. The V and J ends lost 6 bases and 7 bases, in that order; junction bases with no gene match: 7. The germline V gene has CDR1 SNHLY and CDR2 FYNNEI. This CDR3 is CASREDREAEKLFF. The CDR3 DNA reads TGTGCCAGCAGGGAGGACAGGGAAGCTGAAAAACTGTTTTTT.

For the CDR3, the DNA is TGTGCCAGCAGCTTTGGAGCAGACCAAGAGACCCAGTACTTC. It specifies CASSFGADQETQYF. The J gene is TRBJ2-5, the V gene TRBV28, with D uncertain. Per germline, CDR1 MDHEN and CDR2 SYDVKM. Trimming removed 6 bases from V and 0 bases from J, with 11 bases in between. The CDR3 covers 14 residues. Supplemented by reference TRBV28 and TRBJ2-5, the full variable domain reads DVKVTQSSRYLVKRTGEKVFLECVQDMDHENMFWYRQDPGLGLRLIYFSYDVKMKEKGDIPEGYSVSREKKERFSLILESASTNQTSMYLCASSFGADQETQYFGPGTRLLVL.

This clonotype showed up many times. The chain joins TRBV9 to TRBJ2-3, with a weak D call TRBD2 (5 bases). Germline CDR1 is SGDLS and CDR2 is YYNGEE. Trimming pared 0 bases from V and 2 bases from J, leaving 10 bases between. The CDR3 sequence is 15 residues long. CDR3 in amino acids: CASSVASPNTDTQYF. The CDR3 coding sequence is TGTGCCAGCAGCGTAGCTAGCCCAAACACAGATACGCAGTATTTT.

Ten or more counts support this clonotype. V usage is TRBV10-3 and J usage is TRBJ2-5; D is perhaps TRBD1 (6 bases). CDR3 length equals 13 residues. Trimming stripped 6 bases from V and 1 base from J, with 9 bases between. Germline CDR1 and CDR2: ENHRY and SYGVKD. CDR3 bases: TGTGCCATCAGAGGACAGATCCAAGAGACCCAGTACTTC. Its translation: CAIRGQIQETQYF.

This clonotype was seen many times. The V and J genes are TRBV29-1 and TRBJ2-7, with D tentatively TRBD1 (5 bases). Trimming took 7 bases from V and 7 from J, leaving 17 bases between them. Germline CDR1 reads SQVTM; CDR2 reads ANQGSEA. The CDR3 covers 12 residues. CDR3 amino acids: CSAGRGVFEQYF. In nucleotides, the CDR3 is TGCAGCGCCGGTAGGGGTGTATTTGAGCAGTACTTC.

This clonotype appeared a few times. The rearrangement joins TRBV29-1 to TRBJ2-5; D is perhaps TRBD2 (5 bases). This CDR3 region has 17 residues. Germline CDR1 reads SQVTM; CDR2 reads ANQGSEA. The V and J ends lost 4 bases and 0 bases respectively, with 21 bases between them. CDR3 region: CSVGPSPGGSYQETQYF. CDR3 coding DNA: TGCAGCGTTGGGCCGTCTCCGGGCGGGTCGTACCAAGAGACCCAGTACTTC. The complete variable domain, with remaining parts taken from reference TRBV29-1 and TRBJ2-5, reads SAVISQKPSRDICQRGTSLTIQCQVDSQVTMMFWYRQQPGQSLTLIATANQGSEATYESGFVIDKFPISRPNLTFSTLTVSNMSPEDSSIYLCSVGPSPGGSYQETQYFGPGTRLLVL.

This clonotype was observed many times. DNA of the CDR3: TGTGCCAGCAGTCCTGGGGGCCCTAGCACAGATACGCAGTATTTT. Its translation: CASSPGGPSTDTQYF. This rearrangement joins TRBV28 to TRBJ2-3, with D tentatively TRBD1 (6 bases). Trimming cost V 5 bases and J 0 bases, with 12 bases left between them. CDR1 MDHEN and CDR2 SYDVKM come from the germline V gene. The CDR3 spans 15 residues.

The V and J genes are TRBV29-1 and TRBJ2-3, with 9 bases identical to TRBD2. J was trimmed by 1 base and V by 3 bases; bases with no gene match: 8. The CDR3 runs 16 residues. CDR1 and CDR2 (germline): SQVTM, ANQGSEA. CDR3 bases: TGCAGCGTTGAGGGTTCACTAGCGGGCCGCACAGATACGCAGTATTTT. Protein: CSVEGSLAGRTDTQYF.

This chain connects TRBV20-1 to TRBJ1-2; D might be TRBD1 (5 bases). This CDR3 is built from 13 residues. Per the germline V gene, CDR1 is DFQATT and CDR2 is SNEGSKA (reference sequence). Trimming shortened V by 0 bases and J by 2 bases, and 7 bases separated the two germline ends. The CDR3 here is CSAREQANYGYTF. The CDR3 DNA reads as TGCAGTGCTAGAGAACAGGCCAACTATGGCTACACCTTC.

The genes are TRBV25-1 and TRBJ2-1; 7 bases are a match to TRBD2. Germline assignment: CDR1 MGHDK and CDR2 SYGVNS. J gave up 3 bases and V 4 bases, and 6 bases lay outside the gene matches. CDR3 length: 15 residues. CDR3 protein: CASSVAGAFYNEQFF. As DNA, the CDR3 is TGTGCCAGCAGTGTTGCGGGAGCTTTCTACAATGAGCAGTTCTTC.

The rearrangement uses TRBV18 and TRBJ2-5; TRBD1 is a possible D gene (5 bases). Trimming removed 6 bases at V and 0 bases at J, with 11 bases between. The CDR3 covers 14 residues. Germline V gives CDR1 KGHSH, CDR2 LQKENI. The CDR3 nucleotides read TGTGCCAGCTCCAAAGGCAGGGACCAAGAGACCCAGTACTTC. Amino acid sequence: CASSKGRDQETQYF.

Comment on this clonotype: This may be a read error, as it is one base from a much larger clone. The chain carries TRBV29-1 and TRBJ2-2, with D possibly being TRBD1 or TRBD2 (5 bases each). The CDR3 runs to 12 residues. Germline loops: CDR1 SQVTM, CDR2 ANQGSEA. V lost 3 bases and J lost 9, with 11 bases in between. In nucleotides, the CDR3 is TGCAGCGTTGACGGGGCGAACTGGGAGCTGTTTTTT. Its translation: CSVDGANWELFF.

This clonotype was seen only a few times. V usage is TRBV14 and J usage is TRBJ2-7, with TRBD2 matching 7 bases. Germline trimming cut 0 bases from V and 0 bases from J; bases unmatched to any gene: 5. This CDR3 is built from 16 residues. The V gene's germline CDR1 is SGHDN and CDR2 FVKESK. The CDR3 loop is CASSQDVGRYSYEQYF. DNA of the CDR3: TGTGCCAGCAGCCAAGACGTCGGGAGGTACTCCTACGAGCAGTACTTC.